This entry lists 25 T cell receptor beta chains sequenced from one sample in a study of identical twins. TCRdb redid the calling of the 5' RACE reads with MiXCR, one entry per CDR3 protein. Found here are 200,000 to 300,000 distinct CDR3 sequences, about 10% of them singletons; the top ten hold about 9%. The specimen sequenced was memory T cells sorted from blood. Source of these receptors: a man aged 50 to 59 in good health.

This clonotype was found a few times. V is TRBV7-2 and J is TRBJ2-7; 7 bases are a match to TRBD1. The CDR3 has 15 residues. CDR1 is SGHTA and CDR2 is FQGNSA in the germline V gene. V was clipped by 2 bases and J by 4 bases; unmatched bases: 8. The CDR3 sequence: CASSLSITGAYEQYF. Here the CDR3 DNA reads TGTGCCAGCAGCTTATCAATTACAGGGGCGTACGAGCAGTACTTC.

This clonotype was counted a few times. The chain joins TRBV4-2 to TRBJ2-3, with TRBD2 identical over 7 bases. The CDR3 has 17 residues. Germline CDR1 LGHNA, CDR2 YNFKEQ. Trimming removed 0 bases from V and 3 bases from J; junction bases left unmatched: 9. The CDR3 bases are TGTGCCAGCAGCCAAGACCTCTATCCGGGACTAACAGATACGCAGTATTTT. Translated: CASSQDLYPGLTDTQYF.

The chain's CDR3 is CASSTGTSDTQYF. The CDR3 nucleotides read TGTGCCAGCAGCACCGGGACATCCGATACGCAGTATTTT. The gene calls are TRBV12-3 or TRBV12-4 and TRBJ2-3, with D tentatively TRBD1 (6 bases). Trimming removed 6 bases from V and 6 bases from J, with 13 bases in between. The CDR3 is 13 amino acids.

Worth noting for this clonotype: A much larger clone lies one base from this, so it may be a read error. V usage is TRBV6-5 and J usage is TRBJ1-6; a weak D match, TRBD1 (6 bases). V was shortened by 1 base and J by 10 bases, with 17 bases between the two germline ends. Per the germline V gene, CDR1 is MNHEY and CDR2 is SVGAGI. The CDR3 has 16 amino acids. The DNA of the CDR3 is TGTGCCAGCAGTTACTTGGGGGGCGCAGGGGCGTCACCCCTCCACTTT. Translated: CASSYLGGAGASPLHF.

This clonotype was counted many times. This rearrangement joins TRBV5-1 to TRBJ2-5; D perhaps matches TRBD2 (6 bases). CDR3 size: 11 residues. The germline V gene has CDR1 SGHRS and CDR2 YFSETQ. V was clipped by 7 bases and J by 3 bases, with 7 bases between them. The CDR3 nucleotides are TGCGCCAGCCGACTAGAAGAGACCCAGTACTTC. Translated, it gives CASRLEETQYF. Full variable domain (rest looked up from reference TRBV5-1 and TRBJ2-5): KAGVTQTPRYLIKTRGQQVTLSCSPISGHRSVSWYQQTPGQGLQFLFEYFSETQRNKGNFPGRFSGRQFSNSRSEMNVSTLELGDSALYLCASRLEETQYFGPGTRLLVL.

This clonotype has only a few counts. V is TRBV28 and J is TRBJ2-7; D is perhaps TRBD2 (5 bases). The length of the CDR3 is 15 residues. Germline V gene data show CDR1 as MDHEN and CDR2 as SYDVKM. Trimming stripped 7 bases from V and 3 bases from J, with 19 bases between. CDR3 sequence: CASTRRSFGNYEQYF. The CDR3 DNA follows: TGTGCCAGCACCAGAAGGTCCTTCGGGAACTACGAGCAGTACTTC.

This clonotype has ten or more counts. The V gene is TRBV5-1, the J gene TRBJ2-6, with unresolved D. The CDR3 spans 14 residues. Germline CDR1 and CDR2: SGHRS and YFSETQ. With 3 bases removed from V and 0 bases from J, the gap between germline ends came to 4 bases. CDR3 sequence: CASSSSSGANVLTF. The DNA of the CDR3 is TGCGCCAGCAGCTCAAGCTCTGGGGCCAACGTCCTGACTTTC.

Only a few counts were recorded for this clonotype. V usage is TRBV30 and J usage is TRBJ1-6, with TRBD1 identical over 7 bases. Unmatched junction bases numbered 8, after V lost 5 bases and J lost 7 bases. The CDR3 has 14 residues. The V gene's germline CDR1 is GTSNPN and CDR2 SVGIG (reference sequence). DNA for the CDR3: TGTGCCTGGTCCGCGGGACAGCAAAATTCACCCCTCCACTTT. It yields the protein CAWSAGQQNSPLHF.

The rearrangement links TRBV5-1 to TRBJ2-1, with TRBD1 matching over 10 bases. The CDR3 loop spans 16 amino acids. CDR1 is SGHRS and CDR2 is YFSETQ in the germline V gene. Trimming took 4 bases from V and 4 from J; bases not matched to a gene: 8. CDR3 bases: TGCGCCAGCAGCCCCTGGACAGGGGGGATATACAATGAGCAGTTCTTC. This gives the protein CASSPWTGGIYNEQFF. Combining the CDR3 with reference TRBV5-1 and TRBJ2-1 gives the whole variable domain KAGVTQTPRYLIKTRGQQVTLSCSPISGHRSVSWYQQTPGQGLQFLFEYFSETQRNKGNFPGRFSGRQFSNSRSEMNVSTLELGDSALYLCASSPWTGGIYNEQFFGPGTRLTVL.

This clonotype was seen only a few times. The DNA for the CDR3 is TGTGCCAGCAGCTTCTCGACAGGGTCACAAGAGACCCAGTACTTC. Its protein is CASSFSTGSQETQYF. V and J are TRBV11-2 and TRBJ2-5; the match to TRBD1 covers 7 bases. This CDR3 is built from 15 residues. With 3 bases clipped from V and 2 bases from J, the junction kept 6 bases outside the gene matches. Germline CDR1 is SGHAT and CDR2 is FQNNGV.

The rearrangement uses TRBV28 and TRBJ1-5; D remains ambiguous. The CDR3 runs to 15 residues. V dropped 3 bases and J dropped 6 bases, with 15 bases sitting between them. From germline, CDR1 is MDHEN and CDR2 SYDVKM. The chain's CDR3 is CASSFLAGMPQPQHF. The CDR3 nucleotides are TGTGCCAGCAGTTTCTTGGCAGGAATGCCTCAGCCCCAGCATTTT.

This clonotype was observed many times. J is TRBJ2-1 and V is TRBV18, with 11 bases aligning to TRBD2. Germline V gene data show CDR1 as KGHSH and CDR2 as LQKENI. J was trimmed by 5 bases and V by 3 bases; bases with no gene match: 3. The CDR3 totals 15 residues. CDR3 DNA: TGTGCCAGCTCACCGACTAGCGGGGTCAACAATGAGCAGTTCTTC. Translating gives CASSPTSGVNNEQFF.

This clonotype appeared many times. The V gene is TRBV6-1, the J gene TRBJ2-7; TRBD1 matches 9 bases. CDR1 and CDR2 (germline): MNHNS, SASEGT. J lost 3 bases, V lost 6 bases, and 9 bases had no gene match. The CDR3 totals 15 residues. CDR3 sequence reads: CASRTTGTGIYEQYF. CDR3 nucleotide sequence: TGTGCCAGCAGAACTACCGGGACAGGGATCTACGAGCAGTACTTC.

This clonotype has ten or more counts. The chain is built from TRBV12-3 or TRBV12-4 and TRBJ1-2; D perhaps matches TRBD1 (5 bases). Trimming removed 2 bases from V and 2 bases from J, with 9 bases in between. CDR3 size: 14 residues. CDR3 DNA: TGTGCCAGCAGTTTAACAGGAGTGAACTATGGCTACACCTTC. Translated: CASSLTGVNYGYTF.

This clonotype was recorded at least ten times. The J gene is TRBJ1-2, the V gene TRBV4-3; 9 bases agree with TRBD1. V lost 0 bases to trimming and J lost 4 bases; unmatched junction nucleotides: 9. Per the germline V gene, CDR1 is LGHNA and CDR2 is YSLEER. The CDR3 runs 17 residues. The chain's CDR3 is CASSQDTPGQGTYGYTF. The CDR3 coding sequence is TGCGCCAGCAGCCAAGATACGCCCGGACAGGGGACCTATGGCTACACCTTC.

V usage is TRBV20-1 and J usage is TRBJ2-1, with TRBD2 identical over 10 bases. V lost 6 bases, J lost 7 bases, and 6 bases stayed unmatched. Germline-derived CDR1 and CDR2 are DFQATT and SNEGSKA (reference sequence). The CDR3 spans 13 residues. CDR3 coding DNA: TGCAGTGCCCTAGCGGGAGCTGAGAATGAGCAGTTCTTC. It codes for CSALAGAENEQFF.

Many counts were recorded for this clonotype. As DNA, the CDR3 is TGTGCCAGCAAGACAGGGAGGGACTACGAGCAGTACTTC. Its translation: CASKTGRDYEQYF. The chain has TRBV6-2 or TRBV6-3 and TRBJ2-7; either TRBD1 or TRBD2 may supply D (7 bases each). The CDR3 has 13 residues. Between the trimmed V and J ends, which lost 7 bases and 3 bases, there was a span of 13 bases. Per the germline V gene, CDR1 is MNHEY and CDR2 is SVGEGT.

There are a few counts of this clonotype. The chain combines TRBV6-1 with TRBJ2-7, with a tentative D call TRBD1 (6 bases). The germline CDR1 and CDR2 sequences are MNHNS and SASEGT. This CDR3 spans 14 amino acids. Deletions cut 4 bases from V and 0 bases from J, with 10 bases between. The CDR3 sequence is CASSVGTFSYEQYF. The CDR3 DNA follows: TGTGCCAGCAGTGTCGGGACATTCTCCTACGAGCAGTACTTC.

The rearrangement joins TRBV3-1 to TRBJ1-1; no firm D call. CDR1 LGHDT and CDR2 YNNKEL come from the germline V gene (reference sequence). The V end lost 1 base, the J end lost 5 bases, and 5 bases lay between the germline ends. This CDR3 contains 12 residues. CDR3 residues: CASSQGRTEAFF. The CDR3 coding sequence is TGTGCCAGCAGCCAAGGACGGACTGAAGCTTTCTTT.

This clonotype has ten or more counts. This chain uses TRBV11-2 with TRBJ2-1, with TRBD1 matching over 9 bases. The trim removed 4 bases at V and 1 base at J, leaving 2 bases unmatched. Germline V gene lookup returns CDR1 SGHAT and CDR2 FQNNGV. There are 15 residues in the CDR3. The CDR3 DNA reads TGTGCCAGCAGCTGGGGACAGGGATCCTACAATGAGCAGTTCTTC. Translating it yields CASSWGQGSYNEQFF.

This clonotype occurred many times. The chain employs TRBV7-2 and TRBJ2-7; no reliable D call. Germline CDR1 SGHTA, CDR2 FQGNSA. Trimming removed 3 bases from V and 3 bases from J, with 6 bases in between. The CDR3 spans 12 residues. CDR3 nucleotide sequence: TGTGCCAGCAGCTTCGACGGCTACGAGCAGTACTTC. Translated: CASSFDGYEQYF.

The chain joins TRBV5-5 to TRBJ2-1; 9 bases align to TRBD1. The CDR3 covers 15 residues. J gave up 4 bases and V 1 base, and 3 bases lay outside the gene matches. Germline CDR1 SGHKS, CDR2 YYEKEE (reference sequence). In nucleotides, the CDR3 is TGTGCCAGCAGCTTGCGGACAGGGGAGTACAATGAGCAGTTCTTC. This codes for CASSLRTGEYNEQFF.

The chain employs TRBV4-2 and TRBJ2-2; 8 bases align to TRBD2. The germline V gene has CDR1 LGHNA and CDR2 YNFKEQ. This CDR3 is 16 amino acids long. V lost 5 bases to trimming and J lost 5 bases; unmatched junction nucleotides: 10. CDR3 protein: CASSTFRGGQTGELFF. In DNA, the CDR3 is TGTGCCAGCAGCACCTTCCGGGGGGGCCAAACCGGGGAGCTGTTTTTT.

The chain is built from TRBV12-3 or TRBV12-4 and TRBJ1-1; the D gene is possibly TRBD1 (6 bases). V was shortened by 5 bases and J by 10 bases, with 14 bases between the two germline ends. The CDR3 is 12 residues long. The CDR3 DNA sequence: TGTGCCAGCAGTGAGGGGGACCTAGGAGCTTTCTTT. Translating it yields CASSEGDLGAFF.

This clonotype was recorded many times. J is TRBJ2-1 and V is TRBV6-1; TRBD2 agrees at 11 bases. CDR1 is MNHNS and CDR2 is SASEGT in the germline V gene. After removal of 6 bases from V and 9 bases from J, the junction contained 13 bases not matched to a gene. CDR3 size: 16 residues. This chain's CDR3 is CASSRQLAGVKGEQFF. The CDR3, as DNA: TGTGCCAGCAGCCGGCAACTAGCGGGAGTGAAGGGTGAGCAGTTCTTC.